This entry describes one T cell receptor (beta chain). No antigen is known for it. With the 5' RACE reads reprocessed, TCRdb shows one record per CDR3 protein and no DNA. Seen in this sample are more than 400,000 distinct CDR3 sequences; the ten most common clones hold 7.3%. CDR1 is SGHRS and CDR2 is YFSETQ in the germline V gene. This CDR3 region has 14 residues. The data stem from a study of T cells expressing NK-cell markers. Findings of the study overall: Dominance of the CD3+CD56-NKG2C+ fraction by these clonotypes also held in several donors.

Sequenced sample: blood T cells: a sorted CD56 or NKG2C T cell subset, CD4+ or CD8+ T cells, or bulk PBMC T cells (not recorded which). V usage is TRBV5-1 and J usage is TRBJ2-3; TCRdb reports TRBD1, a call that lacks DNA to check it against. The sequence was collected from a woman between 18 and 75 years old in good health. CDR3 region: CASSFTGSGVGQYF. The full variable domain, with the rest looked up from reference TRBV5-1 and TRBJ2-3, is KAGVTQTPRYLIKTRGQQVTLSCSPISGHRSVSWYQQTPGQGLQFLFEYFSETQRNKGNFPGRFSGRQFSNSRSEMNVSTLELGDSALYLCASSFTGSGVGQYFGPGTRLTVL.